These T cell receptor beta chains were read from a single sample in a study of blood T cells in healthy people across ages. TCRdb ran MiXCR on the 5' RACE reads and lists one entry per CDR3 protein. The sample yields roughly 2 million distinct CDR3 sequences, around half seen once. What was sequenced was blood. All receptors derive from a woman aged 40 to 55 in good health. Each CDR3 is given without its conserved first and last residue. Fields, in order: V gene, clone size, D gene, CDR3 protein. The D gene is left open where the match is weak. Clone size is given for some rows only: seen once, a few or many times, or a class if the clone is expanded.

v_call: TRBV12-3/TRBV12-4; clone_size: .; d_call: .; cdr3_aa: ASTFGLGGFYNEQF
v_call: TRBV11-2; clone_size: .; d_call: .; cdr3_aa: ASRVDGGGNEQY
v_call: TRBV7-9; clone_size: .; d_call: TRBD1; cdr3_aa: ASSFGQGGIQETQY
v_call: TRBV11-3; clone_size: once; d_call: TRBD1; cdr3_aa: ASSSGTGDSGANVLT
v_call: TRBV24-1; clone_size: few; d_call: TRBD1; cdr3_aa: ATSDDRGLDTQY
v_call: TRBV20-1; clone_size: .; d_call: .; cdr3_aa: SARGADWQPQH
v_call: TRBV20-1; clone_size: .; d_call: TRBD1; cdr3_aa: SARDETFTGVGANVLT
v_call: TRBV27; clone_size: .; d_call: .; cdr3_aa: ASSQGWGGTDTQY
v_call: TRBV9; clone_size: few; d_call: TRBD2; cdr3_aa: ASSVDGSGGLQETQY
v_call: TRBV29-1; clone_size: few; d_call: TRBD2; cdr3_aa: SAATSVPDTQY
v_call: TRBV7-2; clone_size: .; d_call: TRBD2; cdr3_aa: ASSLVFRSGGAKNIQY
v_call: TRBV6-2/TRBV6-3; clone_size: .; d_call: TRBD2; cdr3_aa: ASLSTSGTDTQY
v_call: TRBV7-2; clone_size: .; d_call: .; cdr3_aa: ASSPTWTLQGGYT
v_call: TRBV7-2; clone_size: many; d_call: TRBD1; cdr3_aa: ASNPQGAKTQY
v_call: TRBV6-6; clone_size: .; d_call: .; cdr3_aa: ASSHPQGLQETQY
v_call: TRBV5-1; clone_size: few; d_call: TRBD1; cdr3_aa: ASSFTDRPDRVYEQY
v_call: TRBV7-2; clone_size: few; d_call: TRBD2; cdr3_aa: ASSLGGGSGGTDTQY
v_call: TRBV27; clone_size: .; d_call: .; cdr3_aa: ASSKGLLETQY
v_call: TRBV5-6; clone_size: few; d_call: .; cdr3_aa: ASSPIETPGSSYEQY
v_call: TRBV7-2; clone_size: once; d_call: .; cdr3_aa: ASSFAGVTYEQY
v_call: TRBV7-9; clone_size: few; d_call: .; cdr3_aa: ASSPPQGSEQY
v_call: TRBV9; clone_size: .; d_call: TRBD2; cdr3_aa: ASSAGGGNEQF
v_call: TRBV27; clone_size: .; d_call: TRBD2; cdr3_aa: ASSSLRLAGGQETQY
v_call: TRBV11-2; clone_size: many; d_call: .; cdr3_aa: ASSLVTVQETQY
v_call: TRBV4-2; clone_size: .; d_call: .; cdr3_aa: ASSQDHSSGANVLT
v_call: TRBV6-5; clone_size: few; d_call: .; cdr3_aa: ASRQGRMDNNQPQH
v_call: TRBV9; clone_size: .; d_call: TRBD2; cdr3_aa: ASSSRPGGRTDTQY
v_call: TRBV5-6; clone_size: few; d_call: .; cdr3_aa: ASSLGAPREQF
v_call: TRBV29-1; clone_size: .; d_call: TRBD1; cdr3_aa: SVVYFGQGNSGEQF
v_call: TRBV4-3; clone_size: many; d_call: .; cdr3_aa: ASSRAAGGYEQY
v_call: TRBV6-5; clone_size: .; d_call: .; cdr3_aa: ASSRKDVASTDTQY
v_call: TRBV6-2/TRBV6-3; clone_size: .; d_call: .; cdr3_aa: ASSYGAAGPQETQY
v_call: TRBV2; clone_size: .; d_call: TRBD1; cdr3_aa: ASTYDRGGNQPQH
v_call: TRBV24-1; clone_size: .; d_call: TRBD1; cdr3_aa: ATSDLDRGEQF
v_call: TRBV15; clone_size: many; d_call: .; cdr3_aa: ATSRSSTDTQY
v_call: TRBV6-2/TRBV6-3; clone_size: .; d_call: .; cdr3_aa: ASSEGPLEQY
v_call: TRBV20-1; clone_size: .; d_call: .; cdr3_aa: SARGTERTNQPQH
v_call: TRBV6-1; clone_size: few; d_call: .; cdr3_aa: ASTLRVGTDTQY
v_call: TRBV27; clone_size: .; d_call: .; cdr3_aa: ATGALGDTEAF
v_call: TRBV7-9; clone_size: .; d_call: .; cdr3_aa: ASSLVGDVPYEQY
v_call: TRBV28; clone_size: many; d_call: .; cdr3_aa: ASSLSGGDYEQY
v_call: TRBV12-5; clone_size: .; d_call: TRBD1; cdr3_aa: ASGFGQGVDNEQF
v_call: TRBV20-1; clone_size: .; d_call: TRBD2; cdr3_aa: SASRSGGAWEQF
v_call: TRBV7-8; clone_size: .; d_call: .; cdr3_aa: ASSVALAGDTQY
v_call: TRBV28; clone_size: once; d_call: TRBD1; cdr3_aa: ASRSTGVGEQY
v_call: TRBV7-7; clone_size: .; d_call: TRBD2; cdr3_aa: ASSNGGLAGKETQY